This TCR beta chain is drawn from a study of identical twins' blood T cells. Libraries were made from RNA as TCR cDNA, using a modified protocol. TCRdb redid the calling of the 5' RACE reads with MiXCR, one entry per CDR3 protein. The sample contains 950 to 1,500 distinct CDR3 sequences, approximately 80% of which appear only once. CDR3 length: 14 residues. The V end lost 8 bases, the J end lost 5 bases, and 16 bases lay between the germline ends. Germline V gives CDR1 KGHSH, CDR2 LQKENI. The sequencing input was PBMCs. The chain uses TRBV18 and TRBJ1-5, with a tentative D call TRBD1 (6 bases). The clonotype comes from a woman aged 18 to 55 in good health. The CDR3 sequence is CASGQGGQDQPQHF. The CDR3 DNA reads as TGTGCCAGCGGCCAAGGGGGTCAGGATCAGCCCCAGCATTTT.